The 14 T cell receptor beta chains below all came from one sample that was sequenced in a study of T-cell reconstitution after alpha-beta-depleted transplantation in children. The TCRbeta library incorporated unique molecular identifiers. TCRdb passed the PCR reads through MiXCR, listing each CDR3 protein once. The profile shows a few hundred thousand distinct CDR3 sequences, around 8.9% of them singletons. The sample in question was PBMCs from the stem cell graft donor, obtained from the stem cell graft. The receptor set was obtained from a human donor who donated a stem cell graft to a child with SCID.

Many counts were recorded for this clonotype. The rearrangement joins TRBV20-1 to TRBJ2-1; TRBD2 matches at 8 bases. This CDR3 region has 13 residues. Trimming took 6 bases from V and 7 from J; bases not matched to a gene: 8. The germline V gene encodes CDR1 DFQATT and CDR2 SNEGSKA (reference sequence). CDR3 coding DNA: TGCAGTGCCCCGGGGGGGGGAGCGAATGAGCAGTTCTTC. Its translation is CSAPGGGANEQFF.

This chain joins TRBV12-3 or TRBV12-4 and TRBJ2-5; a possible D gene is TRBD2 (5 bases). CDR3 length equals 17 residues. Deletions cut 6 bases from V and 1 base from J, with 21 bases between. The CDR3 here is CASSPRTGNPTQETQYF. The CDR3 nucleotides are TGTGCCAGCAGCCCGAGGACTGGTAACCCAACCCAAGAGACCCAGTACTTC.

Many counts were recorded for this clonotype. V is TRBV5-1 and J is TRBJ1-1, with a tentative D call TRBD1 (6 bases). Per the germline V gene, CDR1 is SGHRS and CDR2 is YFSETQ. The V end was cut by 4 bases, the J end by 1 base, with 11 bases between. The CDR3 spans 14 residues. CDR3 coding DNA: TGCGCCAGCAGCCGTGGGACACAGAACACTGAAGCTTTCTTT. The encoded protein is CASSRGTQNTEAFF.

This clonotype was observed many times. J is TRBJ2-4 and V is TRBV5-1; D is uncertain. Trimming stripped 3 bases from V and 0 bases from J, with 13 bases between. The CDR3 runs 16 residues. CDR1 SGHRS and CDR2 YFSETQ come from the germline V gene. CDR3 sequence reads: CASSSGLFPAKNIQYF. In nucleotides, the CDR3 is TGCGCCAGCAGCTCCGGTCTTTTCCCAGCCAAAAACATTCAGTACTTC.

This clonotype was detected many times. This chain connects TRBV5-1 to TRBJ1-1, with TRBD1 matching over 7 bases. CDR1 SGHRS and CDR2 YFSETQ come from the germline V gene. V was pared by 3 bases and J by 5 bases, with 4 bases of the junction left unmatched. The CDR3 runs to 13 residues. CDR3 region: CASSYTQGTEAFF. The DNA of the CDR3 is TGCGCCAGCAGCTATACACAGGGGACTGAAGCTTTCTTT.

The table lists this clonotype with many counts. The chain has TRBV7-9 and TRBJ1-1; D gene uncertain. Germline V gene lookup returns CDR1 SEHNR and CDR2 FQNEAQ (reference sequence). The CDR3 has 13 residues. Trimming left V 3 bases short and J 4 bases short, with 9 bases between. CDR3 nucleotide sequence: TGTGCCAGCAGCTTCAGTACAGTCACTGAAGCTTTCTTT. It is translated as CASSFSTVTEAFF.

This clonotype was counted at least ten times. The chain's CDR3 is CASTRLENEQFF. For the CDR3, the DNA is TGTGCCAGCACCCGACTAGAGAATGAGCAGTTCTTC. V usage is TRBV7-9 and J usage is TRBJ2-1; TRBD2 might be the D (6 bases). Germline assignment: CDR1 SEHNR and CDR2 FQNEAQ (reference sequence). This CDR3 spans 12 amino acids. Trimming cost V 7 bases and J 7 bases, with 11 bases left between them.

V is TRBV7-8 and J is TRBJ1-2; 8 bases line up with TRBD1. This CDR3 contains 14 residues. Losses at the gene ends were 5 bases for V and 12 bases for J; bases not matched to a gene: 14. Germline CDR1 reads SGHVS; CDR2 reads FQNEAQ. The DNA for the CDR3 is TGTGCCAGCAGCACACGGACAGGGAGGGTTCTTGACACCTTC. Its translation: CASSTRTGRVLDTF.

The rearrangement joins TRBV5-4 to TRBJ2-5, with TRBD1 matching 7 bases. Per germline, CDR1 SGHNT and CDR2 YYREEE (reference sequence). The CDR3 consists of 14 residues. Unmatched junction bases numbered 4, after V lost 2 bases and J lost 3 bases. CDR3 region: CASSLGQAEETQYF. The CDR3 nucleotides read TGTGCCAGCAGCTTAGGACAGGCTGAAGAGACCCAGTACTTC.

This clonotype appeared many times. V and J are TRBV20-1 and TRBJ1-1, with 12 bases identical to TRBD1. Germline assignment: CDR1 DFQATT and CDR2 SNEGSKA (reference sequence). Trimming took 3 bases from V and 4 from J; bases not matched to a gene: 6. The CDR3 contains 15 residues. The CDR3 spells CSARRDRGLSTEAFF. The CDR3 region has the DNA TGCAGTGCTAGGAGGGACAGGGGGCTGAGCACTGAAGCTTTCTTT.

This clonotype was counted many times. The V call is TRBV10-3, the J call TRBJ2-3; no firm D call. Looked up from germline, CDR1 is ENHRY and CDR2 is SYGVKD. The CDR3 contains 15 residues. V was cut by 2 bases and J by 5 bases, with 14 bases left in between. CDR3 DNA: TGTGCCATCAGTGAGGGGGTCAAACTGGGAGATACGCAGTATTTT. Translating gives CAISEGVKLGDTQYF.

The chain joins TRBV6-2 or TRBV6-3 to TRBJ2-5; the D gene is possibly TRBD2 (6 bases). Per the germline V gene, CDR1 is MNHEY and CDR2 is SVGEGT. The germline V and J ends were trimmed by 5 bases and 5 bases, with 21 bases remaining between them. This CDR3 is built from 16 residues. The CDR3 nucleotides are TGTGCCAGCAGTACCCCAAGAGGAGGGGTGTCCGAGACCCAGTACTTC. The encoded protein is CASSTPRGGVSETQYF.

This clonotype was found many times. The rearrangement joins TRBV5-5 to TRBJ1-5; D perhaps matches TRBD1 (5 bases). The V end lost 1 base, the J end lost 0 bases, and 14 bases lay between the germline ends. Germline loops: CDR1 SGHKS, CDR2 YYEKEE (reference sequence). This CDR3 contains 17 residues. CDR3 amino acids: CASSLLPTEYSNQPQHF. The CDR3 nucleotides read TGTGCCAGCAGCTTGTTACCGACAGAGTATAGCAATCAGCCCCAGCATTTT.

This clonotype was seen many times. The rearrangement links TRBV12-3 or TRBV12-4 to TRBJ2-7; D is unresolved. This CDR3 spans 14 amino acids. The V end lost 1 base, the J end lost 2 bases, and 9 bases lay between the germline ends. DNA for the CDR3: TGTGCCAGCAGTTTAGGCCCAGAGACCTACGAGCAGTACTTC. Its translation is CASSLGPETYEQYF.